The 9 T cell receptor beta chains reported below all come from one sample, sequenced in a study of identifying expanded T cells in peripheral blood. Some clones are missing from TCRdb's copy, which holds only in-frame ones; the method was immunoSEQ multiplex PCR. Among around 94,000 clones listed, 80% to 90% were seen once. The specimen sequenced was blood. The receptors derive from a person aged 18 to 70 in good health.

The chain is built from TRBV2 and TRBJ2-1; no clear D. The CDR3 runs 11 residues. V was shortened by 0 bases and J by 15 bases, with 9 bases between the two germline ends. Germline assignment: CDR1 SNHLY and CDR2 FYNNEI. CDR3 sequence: CASSEARKRFF. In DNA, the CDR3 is TGTGCCAGCAGTGAAGCGAGGAAGCGGTTCTTC.

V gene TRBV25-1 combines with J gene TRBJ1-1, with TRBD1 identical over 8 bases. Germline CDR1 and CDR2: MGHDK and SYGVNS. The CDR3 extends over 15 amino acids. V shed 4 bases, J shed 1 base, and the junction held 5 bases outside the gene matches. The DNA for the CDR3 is TGTGCCAGCAGTGGCAGAGGACAGGGGAACACTGAAGCTTTCTTT. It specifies CASSGRGQGNTEAFF.

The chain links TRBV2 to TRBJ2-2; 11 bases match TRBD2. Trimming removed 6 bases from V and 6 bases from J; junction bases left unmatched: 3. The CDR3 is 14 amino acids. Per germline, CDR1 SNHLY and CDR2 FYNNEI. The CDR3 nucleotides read TGTGCCAGCAGGGGACTAGCGGTAGCCGGGGAGCTGTTTTTT. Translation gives CASRGLAVAGELFF.

CDR3 sequence reads: CASVRDSSSYNEQFF. The CDR3 DNA reads as TGCGCCAGTGTTAGGGACTCGAGCTCCTACAATGAGCAGTTCTTC. The V call is TRBV10-2, the J call TRBJ2-1; the D gene is possibly TRBD2 (6 bases). The germline V and J ends were trimmed by 9 bases and 0 bases, with 15 bases remaining between them. The germline gives CDR1 WSHSY, CDR2 SAAADI. This CDR3 has 15 residues.

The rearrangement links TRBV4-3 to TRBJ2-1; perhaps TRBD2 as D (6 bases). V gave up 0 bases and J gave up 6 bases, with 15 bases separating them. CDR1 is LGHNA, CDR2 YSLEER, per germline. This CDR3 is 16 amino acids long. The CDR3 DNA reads TGCGCCAGCAGCCAAGATTGGGGCGCCGGGGGCAATGAGCAGTTCTTC. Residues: CASSQDWGAGGNEQFF.

CDR3: CASSFGGQGLYEQYF. The CDR3 DNA sequence: TGTGCCAGCAGCTTCGGGGGACAGGGTCTGTACGAGCAGTACTTC. The chain is built from TRBV7-2 and TRBJ2-7, with 9 bases aligning to TRBD1. The CDR3 covers 15 residues. V gave up 3 bases and J gave up 4 bases; unmatched junction bases: 7. Germline V gene lookup returns CDR1 SGHTA and CDR2 FQGNSA.

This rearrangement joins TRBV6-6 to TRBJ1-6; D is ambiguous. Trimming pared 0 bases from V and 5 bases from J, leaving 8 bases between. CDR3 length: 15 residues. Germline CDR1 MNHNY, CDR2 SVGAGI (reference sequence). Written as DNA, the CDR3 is TGTGCCAGCAGTTACTCGAAGCCTCATAATTCACCCCTCCACTTT. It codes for CASSYSKPHNSPLHF.

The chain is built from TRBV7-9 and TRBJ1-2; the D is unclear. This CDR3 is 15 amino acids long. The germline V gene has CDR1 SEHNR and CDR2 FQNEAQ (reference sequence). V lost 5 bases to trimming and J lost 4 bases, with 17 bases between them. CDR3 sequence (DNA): TGTGCCAGCAGCCGACTCCCGGACTCGGGCTATGGCTACACCTTC. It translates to CASSRLPDSGYGYTF.

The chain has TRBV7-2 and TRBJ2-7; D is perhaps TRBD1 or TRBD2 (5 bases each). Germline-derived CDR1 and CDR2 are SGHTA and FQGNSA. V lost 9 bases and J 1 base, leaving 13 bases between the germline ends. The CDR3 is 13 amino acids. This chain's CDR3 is CASGDVLSYEQYF. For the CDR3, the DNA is TGTGCCAGTGGGGACGTCCTTTCCTACGAGCAGTACTTC.